Each of the 6 T cell receptor beta chains below was sequenced from the same sample in a study of OX40 agonist ivuxolimab in advanced cancers. Profiled with immunoSEQ multiplex PCR; TCRdb holds only in-frame clones, not every one. The data hold about 58,000 clones, with about 89% observed a single time. The input for sequencing was CD4+ or CD8+ T cells sorted from blood, taken in a trial of the OX40 agonist ivuxolimab. The source of these receptors is an adult with an advanced solid tumor such as melanoma, head and neck, liver or kidney cancer.

This chain links TRBV5-1 with TRBJ1-1; D not resolved. CDR3 length: 14 amino acids. V lost 1 base and J lost 2, with 9 bases in between. Germline lookup yields CDR1 SGHRS and CDR2 YFSETQ. CDR3 residues: CASSLKGINTEAFF. Here the CDR3 DNA reads TGCGCCAGCAGCTTGAAAGGTATTAACACTGAAGCTTTCTTT.

This clone was recorded once. The rearrangement uses TRBV5-1 and TRBJ2-1; D is perhaps TRBD2 (7 bases). The CDR3 totals 13 residues. V lost 8 bases to trimming and J lost 3 bases, with 12 bases between them. From germline, CDR1 is SGHRS and CDR2 YFSETQ. The CDR3 is CASRGAGYNEQFF. DNA of the CDR3: TGCGCCAGTCGGGGGGCGGGCTACAATGAGCAGTTCTTC.

V and J are TRBV13 and TRBJ1-1, with D possibly TRBD1 on 6 matching bases. This CDR3 spans 13 amino acids. V was shortened by 6 bases and J by 3 bases, with 11 bases between the two germline ends. Germline CDR1 PRHDT, CDR2 FYEKMQ (reference sequence). This CDR3 reads CASRLRGYTEAFF. The CDR3 DNA is TGTGCCAGCAGACTGAGGGGGTACACTGAAGCTTTCTTT.

This clone was observed a handful of times. The chain recombines TRBV7-9 with TRBJ1-2; perhaps TRBD1 as D (5 bases). Germline CDR1 SEHNR, CDR2 FQNEAQ (reference sequence). V was shortened by 5 bases and J by 8 bases, with 27 bases between the two germline ends. This CDR3 region has 17 residues. The chain's CDR3 is CASSPPSLDRLKEGYTF. The CDR3 bases are TGTGCCAGCAGCCCCCCTTCTCTAGACAGACTTAAGGAAGGCTACACCTTC.

The rearrangement uses TRBV6-5 and TRBJ2-5, with 8 bases identical to TRBD1. This CDR3 comprises 13 residues. Germline CDR1 and CDR2: MNHEY and SVGAGI. The trim removed 7 bases at V and 5 bases at J, leaving 6 bases unmatched. CDR3 region: CASKSGGRETQYF. The CDR3 DNA follows: TGTGCCAGCAAATCAGGGGGCCGGGAGACCCAGTACTTC.

This chain joins TRBV5-5 and TRBJ2-2; a weak D match, TRBD2 (5 bases). Germline V gene lookup returns CDR1 SGHKS and CDR2 YYEKEE (reference sequence). This CDR3 has 14 residues. Trimming removed 6 bases from V and 1 base from J, with 10 bases in between. Written as DNA, the CDR3 is TGTGCCAGCACCTATGGACTGAACACCGGGGAGCTGTTTTTT. Its protein product is CASTYGLNTGELFF.